The 27 T cell receptor beta chains reported below all come from one sample, sequenced in a study of blood T cell repertoires in COVID-19 (dated by TCRdb to 2020 to 2021). The library was generated by the immunoSEQ multiplex PCR assay. TCRdb's version of the immuneACCESS table is confined to in-frame rearrangements and falls short of the full clone set. An unresolved V gene accounts for under half of the shortfall where checked; the remainder is of unknown origin. The sample contains a few hundred thousand clones, 70% to 90% of them found a single time. Together, the top ten hold over 6% of the sample. Sequencing was performed on peripheral blood. These receptors were taken from a woman aged 70-85 years with active or convalescent COVID-19.

This clone was counted only a few times. CDR3 amino acids: CASSRMRGGNYGYTF. The CDR3 nucleotides read TGCGCCAGCAGCCGAATGAGGGGGGGTAACTATGGCTACACCTTC. This chain joins TRBV4-3 and TRBJ1-2; the D gene is possibly TRBD1 (6 bases). The CDR3 sequence is 15 residues long. Deletions cut 4 bases from V and 1 base from J, with 13 bases between. Germline V gene sequence: CDR1 LGHNA, CDR2 YSLEER.

The rearrangement links TRBV2 to TRBJ2-1; the match to TRBD2 covers 7 bases. CDR3 length: 12 amino acids. The germline V gene has CDR1 SNHLY and CDR2 FYNNEI. V shed 6 bases, J shed 7 bases, and the junction held 3 bases outside the gene matches. The CDR3 coding sequence is TGTGCCAGCAGGGGTAGCGGGAATGAGCAGTTCTTC. Its protein is CASRGSGNEQFF.

V gene TRBV21-1 combines with J gene TRBJ1-5; TRBD1 was called by the table and not checked on the DNA. TRBV21-1 is a pseudogene locus. CDR3 length: 17 amino acids. Here the CDR3 reads CASSKARGRGRKQPQHF. In nucleotides, the CDR3 is TGTGCCAGCAGCAAAGCGCGGGGCAGGGGGCGTAAACAGCCCCAGCATTTT.

This clone was counted once. The chain has TRBV5-6 and TRBJ1-4, with a tentative D call TRBD1 (5 bases). V was cut by 4 bases and J by 7 bases, with 14 bases left in between. The CDR3 spans 14 residues. Germline CDR1 SGHDT, CDR2 YYEEEE. In DNA, the CDR3 is TGTGCCAGCAGCCGCCGGGAGGGGAGTGAAAAACTGTTTTTT. Translating it yields CASSRREGSEKLFF.

CDR3 bases: TGTGCCAGTAGTCTACAGACAGGGTACGCAGATACGCAGTATTTT. As protein: CASSLQTGYADTQYF. The rearrangement uses TRBV19 and TRBJ2-3; 7 nucleotides agree with TRBD1. The CDR3 contains 15 residues. Unmatched junction bases numbered 9, after V lost 5 bases and J lost 4 bases. Germline values: CDR1 LNHDA, CDR2 SQIVND (reference sequence).

The V and J genes are TRBV12-3 or TRBV12-4 and TRBJ1-2; 7 bases map to TRBD1. CDR3 size: 13 residues. The V gene end was trimmed by 3 bases and the J gene end by 6 bases; junction bases not matched to a gene: 4. The CDR3 reads CASSFGTDHGYTF. DNA for the CDR3: TGTGCCAGCAGTTTTGGGACAGATCATGGCTACACCTTC.

The chain couples TRBV6-2 or TRBV6-3 to TRBJ1-5; D is ambiguous. Germline values: CDR1 MNHEY, CDR2 SVGEGT. CDR3 length: 14 residues. V gave up 5 bases and J gave up 2 bases, with 10 bases separating them. This CDR3 is CASSQGGGNQPQHF. The DNA of the CDR3 is TGTGCCAGCAGTCAAGGCGGAGGCAATCAGCCCCAGCATTTT.

V and J are TRBV6-2 or TRBV6-3 and TRBJ1-1; no firm D call. The germline CDR1 and CDR2 sequences are MNHEY and SVGEGT. CDR3 size: 14 residues. Trimming pared 4 bases from V and 0 bases from J, leaving 9 bases between. In DNA form, the CDR3 reads TGTGCCAGCAGTTTTCACAGCTTGAACACTGAAGCTTTCTTT. This gives the protein CASSFHSLNTEAFF.

This chain joins TRBV2 and TRBJ1-6; 9 nucleotides align to TRBD1. CDR1 is SNHLY and CDR2 is FYNNEI in the germline V gene. The CDR3 totals 14 residues. With 6 bases clipped from V and 8 bases from J, the junction kept 5 bases outside the gene matches. In DNA form, the CDR3 reads TGTGCCAGCAGGGGGGACAGGGTGGATTCACCCCTCCACTTT. This gives the protein CASRGDRVDSPLHF.

The chain recombines TRBV7-8 with TRBJ1-1; 7 bases map to TRBD1. The CDR3 is 16 residues long. Germline V CDR1 and CDR2: SGHVS, FQNEAQ. The trim removed 0 bases at V and 1 base at J, leaving 5 bases unmatched. The CDR3 loop reads CASSLAETGRNTEAFF. As DNA, the CDR3 is TGTGCCAGCAGCTTAGCGGAGACAGGGCGGAACACTGAAGCTTTCTTT.

The table lists this clone with a count of one. The chain joins TRBV10-3 to TRBJ1-4, with D perhaps matching TRBD1 (5 bases). The CDR3 length is 15 residues. The V end was cut by 10 bases, the J end by 5 bases, with 20 bases between. The V gene's germline CDR1 is ENHRY and CDR2 SYGVKD. As DNA, the CDR3 is TGTGCCACAAACAGCCGGGACTTAGGAAATGAAAAACTGTTTTTT. This gives the protein CATNSRDLGNEKLFF.

In DNA, the CDR3 is TGTGCCAGCAGCTTAGGTTCGAGGGTCACCGGGGAGCTGTTTTTT. It translates to CASSLGSRVTGELFF. The gene calls are TRBV11-2 and TRBJ2-2; maybe TRBD2 (5 bases). V dropped 1 base and J dropped 4 bases, with 10 bases sitting between them. Germline V gives CDR1 SGHAT, CDR2 FQNNGV. The CDR3 runs 15 residues.

The V call is TRBV7-7, the J call TRBJ2-1, with 7 bases matching TRBD2. CDR3 length: 16 residues. The germline V gene has CDR1 SSHAT and CDR2 FNYEAQ (reference sequence). V was pared by 5 bases and J by 8 bases, with 15 bases of the junction left unmatched. The CDR3 sequence: CASSQGAWVGGDEQFF. CDR3 DNA sequence: TGTGCCAGCAGCCAGGGCGCGTGGGTGGGAGGGGATGAGCAGTTCTTC.

V and J are TRBV9 and TRBJ2-6, with 7 bases fitting TRBD1. The CDR3 contains 16 residues. The germline CDR1 and CDR2 sequences are SGDLS and YYNGEE. V was clipped by 3 bases and J by 4 bases; unmatched bases: 7. CDR3 residues: CASSDYRGPGANVLTF. In nucleotides, the CDR3 is TGTGCCAGCAGCGACTACAGGGGTCCAGGGGCCAACGTCCTGACTTTC.

The chain recombines TRBV3-1 (or the pseudogene TRBV3-2) with TRBJ1-3; D possibly corresponds to TRBD1 (5 bases). V was shortened by 1 base and J by 4 bases, with 14 bases between the two germline ends. CDR1 is LGHDT and CDR2 is YNNKEL in the germline V gene (reference sequence). The CDR3 is 16 amino acids. The CDR3 DNA reads as TGTGCCAGCAGCCAAGTGGGCAGGGTGAGCGGAAACACCATATATTTT. This translates into CASSQVGRVSGNTIYF.

V usage is TRBV2 and J usage is TRBJ1-6, with a tentative D call TRBD1 (5 bases). V gave up 5 bases and J gave up 7 bases, with 12 bases separating them. CDR3 length equals 14 residues. The germline V gene encodes CDR1 SNHLY and CDR2 FYNNEI. CDR3 sequence: CASSSGGSNSPLHF. The DNA of the CDR3 is TGTGCCAGCAGTTCTGGGGGGTCGAATTCACCCCTCCACTTT.

CDR3 sequence: CASCGALNQPQHF. The CDR3 region has the DNA TGTGCCAGTTGTGGAGCTCTGAATCAGCCCCAGCATTTT. This chain uses TRBV19 with TRBJ1-5, with D hard to call. This CDR3 has 13 residues. The ends were cut back, 8 bases at V and 4 bases at J, with 12 bases in the middle. Germline lookup yields CDR1 LNHDA and CDR2 SQIVND (reference sequence).

The chain links TRBV6-1 to TRBJ2-1; no reliable D call. Between the trimmed V and J ends, which lost 1 base and 3 bases, there was a span of 4 bases. Germline V lookup: CDR1 MNHNS, CDR2 SASEGT. This CDR3 spans 13 amino acids. The CDR3 spells CASSEGYYNEQFF. In DNA, the CDR3 is TGTGCCAGCAGTGAAGGTTACTACAATGAGCAGTTCTTC.

The chain combines TRBV6-6 with TRBJ2-7; D remains ambiguous. Germline CDR1 reads MNHNY; CDR2 reads SVGAGI (reference sequence). V was shortened by 2 bases and J by 4 bases, with 3 bases between the two germline ends. CDR3 length: 11 amino acids. This CDR3 reads CASSYRYEQYF. The CDR3 DNA follows: TGTGCCAGCAGTTACCGTTACGAGCAGTACTTC.

Only a few counts were recorded for this clone. This chain uses TRBV4-2 with TRBJ1-5; the D gene is possibly TRBD1 (5 bases). Trimming took 0 bases from V and 9 from J, leaving 15 bases between them. Germline V gene data show CDR1 as LGHNA and CDR2 as YNFKEQ. The CDR3 length is 15 residues. In DNA form, the CDR3 reads TGTGCCAGCAGCCAAGAGGTCGGGGGAAGTCTGCCCCAGCATTTT. It is translated as CASSQEVGGSLPQHF.

This chain uses TRBV24-1 with TRBJ2-3; maybe TRBD1 (6 bases). Germline V gene sequence: CDR1 KGHDR, CDR2 SFDVKD. Trimming shortened V by 7 bases and J by 11 bases, and 21 bases separated the two germline ends. The CDR3 loop spans 14 amino acids. CDR3 bases: TGTGCCACCAGATCAGGAGCAGGGGATCCGAAGCAGTATTTT. It is translated as CATRSGAGDPKQYF.

The rearrangement links TRBV9 to TRBJ2-1; D unclear. The V gene lost 0 bases and the J gene lost 2 bases, with 9 bases spanning the gap. The germline CDR1 and CDR2 sequences are SGDLS and YYNGEE. CDR3 length: 15 amino acids. DNA for the CDR3: TGTGCCAGCAGCGTAGGAGGAAACCCCTACAATGAGCAGTTCTTC. Translating gives CASSVGGNPYNEQFF.

The chain carries TRBV12-3 or TRBV12-4 and TRBJ1-1; TRBD1 agrees at 7 bases. Trimming took 5 bases from V and 8 from J; bases not matched to a gene: 8. The CDR3 is 13 residues long. In nucleotides, the CDR3 is TGTGCCAGCAGTATGGCGGCACAGGGGGAAGCTTTCTTT. Its translation: CASSMAAQGEAFF.

The genes are TRBV10-1 and TRBJ2-7; 7 nucleotides align to TRBD1. The CDR3 totals 17 residues. The germline V gene encodes CDR1 WNHNN and CDR2 SYGVQD (reference sequence). V lost 5 bases and J lost 12; bases outside the gene matches: 25. The CDR3 DNA reads TGCGCCAGCAGTTCCGCCCTAGGACAGGACCTATTATCGGGGCTGTACTTC. Protein sequence: CASSSALGQDLLSGLYF.

The rearrangement links TRBV3-1 (or the pseudogene TRBV3-2) to TRBJ1-1; tentative D call: TRBD1 (5 bases). Germline values: CDR1 LGHDT, CDR2 YNNKEL (reference sequence). With 0 bases removed from V and 7 bases from J, the gap between germline ends came to 12 bases. CDR3 size: 14 residues. Written as DNA, the CDR3 is TGTGCCAGCAGCCAAGAAAGAGGAAGGGGTGAAGCTTTCTTT. Encoded protein: CASSQERGRGEAFF.

V is TRBV12-3 or TRBV12-4 and J is TRBJ2-7; possibly TRBD2 for D (5 bases). V lost 4 bases and J 2 bases, leaving 9 bases between the germline ends. The CDR3 has 13 residues. CDR3 sequence reads: CASSSYGTYEQYF. CDR3 bases: TGTGCCAGCAGTTCGTACGGGACCTACGAGCAGTACTTC.

V and J are TRBV7-2 and TRBJ2-7, with 8 bases that match TRBD1. Germline V gene sequence: CDR1 SGHTA, CDR2 FQGNSA. The CDR3 spans 14 residues. The V segment lost 1 base and the J segment 6 bases; nucleotides outside the gene matches: 5. In DNA form, the CDR3 reads TGTGCCAGCAGCTTAGGGACAGGGTTAAGCGAGCAGTACTTC. Residues: CASSLGTGLSEQYF.